A selection of T cell receptor beta chains follows, all from one sample in a study of blood T cell repertoires in COVID-19. Clones were read by immunoSEQ multiplex PCR, and TCRdb kept only the in-frame ones, dropping some. The sample shows 350,000 to 550,000 clones, around 91% of them seen only once. The sample comprised PBMCs or T cells enriched from blood (not recorded which). The receptors shown here come from a man aged 25-45 years who had recovered from COVID-19. Both conserved end residues are part of each CDR3. D genes are given only for firm matches. Size values are once, few and many counts, or a class for expanded clones, and some rows have none.

j_call: TRBJ1-3; clone_size: -; v_call: TRBV28; cdr3_length: 15; d_call: -; cdr3_nt: TGTGCCAGCAGTTTCATGGGGGGGGGAGGAAACACCATATATTTT; cdr3_aa: CASSFMGGGGNTIYF
j_call: TRBJ1-2; clone_size: -; v_call: TRBV27; cdr3_length: 15; d_call: -; cdr3_nt: TGTGCCAGCAGCAAGTTCCCGGGCGGGGACTATGGCTACACCTTC; cdr3_aa: CASSKFPGGDYGYTF
j_call: TRBJ1-4; clone_size: -; v_call: TRBV30; cdr3_length: 15; d_call: TRBD1; cdr3_nt: TGTGCCTGGACCTTACTGGACAGGGATAATGAAAAACTGTTTTTT; cdr3_aa: CAWTLLDRDNEKLFF
j_call: TRBJ2-7; clone_size: -; v_call: TRBV7-9; cdr3_length: 14; d_call: -; cdr3_nt: TGTGCCAGCAGCCAATGGACTACCGACTCCGAGCAGTACTTC; cdr3_aa: CASSQWTTDSEQYF
j_call: TRBJ2-2; clone_size: -; v_call: TRBV6-6; cdr3_length: 16; d_call: -; cdr3_nt: TGTGCCAGCAGTTACGGACAGCCAAGCTTCACCGGGGAGCTGTTTTTT; cdr3_aa: CASSYGQPSFTGELFF
j_call: TRBJ2-5; clone_size: -; v_call: TRBV3-1/TRBV3-2; cdr3_length: 13; d_call: -; cdr3_nt: TGTGCCAGCAGCCAATTGGAGCAAGAGACCCAGTACTTC; cdr3_aa: CASSQLEQETQYF
j_call: TRBJ1-1; clone_size: -; v_call: TRBV28; cdr3_length: 16; d_call: TRBD1; cdr3_nt: TGTGCCAGCAGCCCAAGACAGGGCGTGATTGGGACTGAAGCTTTCTTT; cdr3_aa: CASSPRQGVIGTEAFF
j_call: TRBJ2-1; clone_size: -; v_call: TRBV24-1; cdr3_length: 15; d_call: -; cdr3_nt: TGTGCCACCAGTGACCACCGGACAGCTTACAATGAGCAGTTCTTC; cdr3_aa: CATSDHRTAYNEQFF
j_call: TRBJ1-1; clone_size: -; v_call: TRBV7-9; cdr3_length: 13; d_call: -; cdr3_nt: TGTGCCAGCAGCTTAGCCGGGGGGGCTGAAGCTTTCTTT; cdr3_aa: CASSLAGGAEAFF
j_call: TRBJ2-2; clone_size: -; v_call: TRBV28; cdr3_length: 13; d_call: TRBD2; cdr3_nt: TGTGCCAGCAGCCTTAGCGGGAGCGGGGAGCTGTTTTTT; cdr3_aa: CASSLSGSGELFF
j_call: TRBJ1-4; clone_size: -; v_call: TRBV18; cdr3_length: 15; d_call: -; cdr3_nt: TGTGCCAGCTCACCACCGGGCTATCCGAAGGAAAAACTGTTTTTT; cdr3_aa: CASSPPGYPKEKLFF
j_call: TRBJ2-3; clone_size: -; v_call: TRBV28; cdr3_length: 15; d_call: TRBD1; cdr3_nt: TGTGCCAGCAGATCGGCACAGGGGTTGACAGATACGCAGTATTTT; cdr3_aa: CASRSAQGLTDTQYF
j_call: TRBJ2-7; clone_size: -; v_call: TRBV5-4; cdr3_length: 13; d_call: TRBD1; cdr3_nt: TGTGCCAGCAGCTTGTTGGACAGGGTCGAGCAGTACTTC; cdr3_aa: CASSLLDRVEQYF
j_call: TRBJ2-1; clone_size: -; v_call: TRBV6-6; cdr3_length: 15; d_call: -; cdr3_nt: TGTGCCAGCAGTTACAATAGGGGAACCTACAATGAGCAGTTCTTC; cdr3_aa: CASSYNRGTYNEQFF
j_call: TRBJ1-2; clone_size: -; v_call: TRBV4-2; cdr3_length: 14; d_call: TRBD1; cdr3_nt: TGTGCCAGCAGCCAGGACAGGTATAACTATGGCTACACCTTC; cdr3_aa: CASSQDRYNYGYTF
j_call: TRBJ2-1; clone_size: -; v_call: TRBV30; cdr3_length: 15; d_call: TRBD1; cdr3_nt: TGTGCCTGGGAAGATACAGGGGGTACTGGGAATGAGCAGTTCTTC; cdr3_aa: CAWEDTGGTGNEQFF
j_call: TRBJ2-1; clone_size: -; v_call: TRBV7-6; cdr3_length: 15; d_call: TRBD1; cdr3_nt: TGTGCCAGCAGCCCTCCCGGGACAGGGGGTTATGAGCAGTTCTTC; cdr3_aa: CASSPPGTGGYEQFF
j_call: TRBJ2-5; clone_size: -; v_call: TRBV30; cdr3_length: 11; d_call: -; cdr3_nt: TGTGCCTGGAGTGTACAGGGGACCCAGTACTTC; cdr3_aa: CAWSVQGTQYF
j_call: TRBJ1-2; clone_size: -; v_call: TRBV12-3/TRBV12-4; cdr3_length: 13; d_call: TRBD1; cdr3_nt: TGTGCCAGCAGACAACGACAGGGTCATGGCTACACCTTC; cdr3_aa: CASRQRQGHGYTF
j_call: TRBJ2-3; clone_size: -; v_call: TRBV9; cdr3_length: 13; d_call: -; cdr3_nt: TGTGCCAGCAGCTCCACTAGCACAGATACGCAGTATTTT; cdr3_aa: CASSSTSTDTQYF
j_call: TRBJ1-4; clone_size: -; v_call: TRBV5-1; cdr3_length: 13; d_call: -; cdr3_nt: TGCGCCAGCAGCTTTAACCGAGATGAAAAACTGTTTTTT; cdr3_aa: CASSFNRDEKLFF
j_call: TRBJ2-5; clone_size: -; v_call: TRBV6-5; cdr3_length: 15; d_call: TRBD2; cdr3_nt: TGTGCCAGCAGAAGGACTAGCGGGTACCAAGAGACCCAGTACTTC; cdr3_aa: CASRRTSGYQETQYF
j_call: TRBJ2-3; clone_size: -; v_call: TRBV6-5; cdr3_length: 13; d_call: -; cdr3_nt: TGTGCCAGCGGGGGCAGGGTTACAGATACGCAGTATTTT; cdr3_aa: CASGGRVTDTQYF
j_call: TRBJ2-7; clone_size: -; v_call: TRBV7-9; cdr3_length: 15; d_call: -; cdr3_nt: TGTGCCAGCAGCTTAGAGACTCGTAGCTCCTACGAGCAGTACTTC; cdr3_aa: CASSLETRSSYEQYF
j_call: TRBJ1-6; clone_size: -; v_call: TRBV2; cdr3_length: 13; d_call: TRBD1; cdr3_nt: TGTGCCAGTGGGGGACAGGGTGATTCACCCCTCCACTTT; cdr3_aa: CASGGQGDSPLHF
j_call: TRBJ1-5; clone_size: few; v_call: TRBV6-5; cdr3_length: 15; d_call: -; cdr3_nt: TGTGCCAGCAGCTCGTCGGGGATTAGCAATCAGCCCCAGCATTTT; cdr3_aa: CASSSSGISNQPQHF
j_call: TRBJ2-7; clone_size: -; v_call: TRBV6-5; cdr3_length: 13; d_call: -; cdr3_nt: TGTGCCAGCTTTGACAGCAGCTCCTACGAGCAGTACTTC; cdr3_aa: CASFDSSSYEQYF
j_call: TRBJ2-1; clone_size: -; v_call: TRBV7-8; cdr3_length: 18; d_call: TRBD2; cdr3_nt: TGTGCCAGCAGCTTTCGACTAGCGGCCCTCGCCTCCTACAATGAGCAGTTCTTC; cdr3_aa: CASSFRLAALASYNEQFF
j_call: TRBJ2-5; clone_size: once; v_call: TRBV14; cdr3_length: 13; d_call: TRBD2; cdr3_nt: TGTGCCAGCAGCCAAGATAGCGGGGGGACCCAGTACTTC; cdr3_aa: CASSQDSGGTQYF
j_call: TRBJ2-5; clone_size: -; v_call: TRBV7-2; cdr3_length: 14; d_call: TRBD1; cdr3_nt: TGTGCCAGCAGCGCGACAGGGGGCGCGGAGACCCAGTACTTC; cdr3_aa: CASSATGGAETQYF
j_call: TRBJ1-1; clone_size: -; v_call: TRBV7-6; cdr3_length: 14; d_call: TRBD1; cdr3_nt: TGTGCCAGCAGCTCCTACAGGGGGAACACTGAAGCTTTCTTT; cdr3_aa: CASSSYRGNTEAFF
j_call: TRBJ2-5; clone_size: -; v_call: TRBV6-5; cdr3_length: 14; d_call: TRBD2; cdr3_nt: TGTGCCAGCAGTTTTCTAGCGGGAGTGGAGACCCAGTACTTC; cdr3_aa: CASSFLAGVETQYF
j_call: TRBJ1-5; clone_size: -; v_call: TRBV28; cdr3_length: 14; d_call: -; cdr3_nt: TGTGCCAGCAGTACCAGGGTGAGCAATCAGCCCCAGCATTTT; cdr3_aa: CASSTRVSNQPQHF
j_call: TRBJ2-1; clone_size: -; v_call: TRBV6-5; cdr3_length: 15; d_call: -; cdr3_nt: TGTGCCAGCAGCCCCATAGGGAGCTCCTACAATGAGCAGTTCTTC; cdr3_aa: CASSPIGSSYNEQFF
j_call: TRBJ1-2; clone_size: -; v_call: TRBV18; cdr3_length: 14; d_call: TRBD1; cdr3_nt: TGTGCCAGCTCATCGGGACAGGGGCCGTCTGGCTACACCTTC; cdr3_aa: CASSSGQGPSGYTF
j_call: TRBJ1-5; clone_size: -; v_call: TRBV27; cdr3_length: 14; d_call: TRBD1; cdr3_nt: TGTGCCAGCAGTTACAGGGGGTTCGGTCAGCCCCAGCATTTT; cdr3_aa: CASSYRGFGQPQHF
j_call: TRBJ1-3; clone_size: -; v_call: TRBV19; cdr3_length: 14; d_call: -; cdr3_nt: TGTGCCAGTAGTATAAAAGGCAGGGGAAACACCATATATTTT; cdr3_aa: CASSIKGRGNTIYF
j_call: TRBJ1-2; clone_size: once; v_call: TRBV3-1/TRBV3-2; cdr3_length: 14; d_call: TRBD1; cdr3_nt: TGTGCCAGCACCCGGACAGGGGCTAACTATGGCTACACCTTC; cdr3_aa: CASTRTGANYGYTF
j_call: TRBJ2-6; clone_size: -; v_call: TRBV24-1; cdr3_length: 16; d_call: TRBD2; cdr3_nt: TGTGCCACCGGGCTAGCGGACCACTCTGGGGCCAACGTCCTGACTTTC; cdr3_aa: CATGLADHSGANVLTF
j_call: TRBJ1-2; clone_size: -; v_call: TRBV6-5; cdr3_length: 13; d_call: -; cdr3_nt: TGTGCCAGCAGACATGCGGGTGGCTATGGCTACACCTTC; cdr3_aa: CASRHAGGYGYTF